Presented here are 10 T cell receptor beta chains from one specimen sequenced in a study of T cell repertoires in cytomegalovirus infection (dated by TCRdb to between 2017 and 2020). TCRdb shows the sequencer as Illumina HiSeq 1500. TCRdb's own reprocessing of the public reads used fastp at Q25 and MiXCR and kept productive beta chains. For every CDR3 protein sequence, its rows merge into one entry that carries the most common genes and DNA. The table for this sample lists about 190,000 distinct CDR3 sequences; roughly 30% of them were counted only once. Approximately 31% of the sample comes from the top ten. Input material: PBMCs. The source is a human donor in good health (CMV status not recorded). Some clones in this sample may be carry-over from other donors' samples.

The chain uses TRBV14 and TRBJ2-3; 7 positions match TRBD2. The CDR3 is 17 residues long. CDR1 and CDR2 (germline): SGHDN, FVKESK. The J segment lost 3 bases and the V segment lost 2 bases, leaving 11 bases of the junction unmatched. The DNA of the CDR3 is TGTGCCAGCAGCCAATACGTAGGGAGGGTGAAGACAGATACGCAGTATTTT. Translating gives CASSQYVGRVKTDTQYF.

This clonotype was recorded a few times. Sequence at one end of the junction differs from germline and may be a read error. The CDR3: CASSADPTRQSLF. The CDR3, as DNA: TGTGCCAGCAGTGCCGACCCTACTAGACAAAGCCTCTTC. This chain joins TRBV6-1 and TRBJ2-7, with D maybe TRBD2 (5 bases). In germline, CDR1 is MNHNS, CDR2 SASEGT. The CDR3 contains 13 residues.

In this sample, this clonotype turned up a few times. The gene calls are TRBV20-1 and TRBJ2-3, with 9 bases that match TRBD2. The CDR3 consists of 16 residues. Losses at the gene ends were 5 bases for V and 3 bases for J; bases not matched to a gene: 12. CDR1 and CDR2 from the germline V gene are DFQATT and SNEGSKA (reference sequence). The CDR3 reads CSASPRLAGSTDTQYF. The CDR3 DNA follows: TGCAGTGCTTCCCCCAGGCTAGCGGGGTCGACAGATACGCAGTATTTT.

This clonotype was found a few times. The chain is built from TRBV20-1 and TRBJ1-5, with D possibly being TRBD1 (6 bases). Deletions cut 5 bases from V and 2 bases from J, with 19 bases between. This CDR3 is 16 amino acids long. CDR1 is DFQATT and CDR2 is SNEGSKA in the germline V gene (reference sequence). This chain's CDR3 is CSAFHGGGVGNQPQHF. In DNA form, the CDR3 reads TGCAGTGCTTTTCACGGAGGGGGTGTCGGCAATCAGCCCCAGCATTTT.

The rearrangement joins TRBV5-1 to TRBJ1-1; no firm D call. The V gene's germline CDR1 is SGHRS and CDR2 YFSETQ. The CDR3 consists of 14 residues. Trimming removed 4 bases from V and 1 base from J, with 11 bases in between. CDR3 in amino acids: CASSPRAGNTEAFF. In DNA form, the CDR3 reads TGCGCCAGCAGCCCACGCGCAGGGAACACTGAAGCTTTCTTT.

As to this clonotype: This may come from a read error, since a much larger clone is one base off. V and J are TRBV7-8 and TRBJ2-2; 8 nucleotides match TRBD2. This CDR3 has 17 residues. In germline, CDR1 is SGHVS, CDR2 FQNEAQ. V was clipped by 2 bases and J by 6 bases; unmatched bases: 11. CDR3 DNA sequence: TGTGCCAGCAGCTTATATACGGGAGGGGCCAGGGCCGGGGAGCTGTTTTTT. Translating it yields CASSLYTGGARAGELFF.

This clonotype was seen a handful of times. The rearrangement links TRBV6-5 to TRBJ1-4, with TRBD1 identical over 8 bases. Germline-derived CDR1 and CDR2 are MNHEY and SVGAGI. The CDR3 covers 16 residues. The trim removed 4 bases at V and 2 bases at J, leaving 6 bases unmatched. In DNA form, the CDR3 reads TGTGCCAGCAGTTCCGAGACAGGGGCGACTAATGAAAAACTGTTTTTT. This gives the protein CASSSETGATNEKLFF.

The sample holds a few counts of this clonotype. The chain carries TRBV2 and TRBJ2-7; D is perhaps TRBD1 or TRBD2 (6 bases each). The germline V gene has CDR1 SNHLY and CDR2 FYNNEI. V gave up 8 bases and J gave up 2 bases, with 10 bases separating them. CDR3 length: 12 residues. In DNA, the CDR3 is TGTGCCAGCGGAGGGGGACCCTACGAGCAGTACTTC. It encodes CASGGGPYEQYF.

This clonotype was counted a few times. The chain has TRBV11-2 and TRBJ1-2, with 9 bases lining up with TRBD1. After removal of 5 bases from V and 2 bases from J, the junction contained 9 bases not matched to a gene. The CDR3 loop spans 16 amino acids. Per the germline V gene, CDR1 is SGHAT and CDR2 is FQNNGV. CDR3 residues: CASSGDRERENYGYTF. The CDR3 nucleotides are TGTGCCAGCAGCGGGGACAGGGAAAGAGAGAACTATGGCTACACCTTC.

This clonotype was recorded many times. This chain uses TRBV7-2 with TRBJ1-1, with D perhaps matching TRBD1 (5 bases). V shed 6 bases and J shed 1 base, with 12 bases lying between them. Germline CDR1 reads SGHTA; CDR2 reads FQGNSA. The CDR3 length is 14 residues. DNA for the CDR3: TGTGCCAGCAGGGTAGGGACGGCGAACACTGAAGCTTTCTTT. It codes for CASRVGTANTEAFF.